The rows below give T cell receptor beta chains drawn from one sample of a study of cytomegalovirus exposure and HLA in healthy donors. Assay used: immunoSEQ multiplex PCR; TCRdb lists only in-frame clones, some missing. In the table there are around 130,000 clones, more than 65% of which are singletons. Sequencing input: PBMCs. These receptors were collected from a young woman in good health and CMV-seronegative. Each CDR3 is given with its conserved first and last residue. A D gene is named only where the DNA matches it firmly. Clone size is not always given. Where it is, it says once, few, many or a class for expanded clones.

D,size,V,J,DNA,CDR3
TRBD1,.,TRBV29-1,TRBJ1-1,TGCAGCGTGACAGGGGTAACTGAAGCTTTCTTT,CSVTGVTEAFF
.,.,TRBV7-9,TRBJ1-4,TGTGCCAGCAGCCTAACAACAGGTGGGGATGAAAAACTGTTTTTT,CASSLTTGGDEKLFF
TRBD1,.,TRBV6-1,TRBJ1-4,TGTGCCACCCGGACAGGGGCGGCTGAAAAACTGTTTTTT,CATRTGAAEKLFF
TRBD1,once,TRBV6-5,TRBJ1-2,TGTGCCAGCAGTTACTCCACAGGGGAAGCTAACTATGGCTACACCTTC,CASSYSTGEANYGYTF
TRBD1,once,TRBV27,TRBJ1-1,TGTGCCAGCAGGGACTGGGTAGGGGGCGCGGGGACTGAAGCTTTCTTT,CASRDWVGGAGTEAFF
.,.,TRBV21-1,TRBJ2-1,TGTGCCAGCAGGGTTAGCAGAGAAACTTGCTCCTACAATGAGCAGTTCTTC,CASRVSRETCSYNEQFF
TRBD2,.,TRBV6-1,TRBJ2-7,TGTGCCAGCAGTGTAAGGACTAGCGGAGTAACCTACGAGCAGTACTTC,CASSVRTSGVTYEQYF
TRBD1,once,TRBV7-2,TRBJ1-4,TGTGCCAGCAGCTTAGGAGACAGGGGTGAAGAAAAACTGTTTTTT,CASSLGDRGEEKLFF
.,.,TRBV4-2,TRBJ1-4,TGTGCCAGCAGCCAAGTCTCTCCCCCAGCAACTAATGAAAAACTGTTTTTT,CASSQVSPPATNEKLFF
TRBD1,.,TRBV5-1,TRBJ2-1,TGCGCCAGCATCCAAGGAGACAGGGTTTACAATGAGCAGTTCTTC,CASIQGDRVYNEQFF
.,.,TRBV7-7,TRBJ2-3,TGTGCCAGCAGCCTTCAGGGCACAGATACGCAGTATTTT,CASSLQGTDTQYF
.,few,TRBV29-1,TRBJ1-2,TGCAGCGTTGACCCTCTTCCAGGGGTTAACTATGGCTACACCTTC,CSVDPLPGVNYGYTF
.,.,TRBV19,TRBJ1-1,TGTGCCAGTAGTATTAGCCCCGTCACTGAAGCTTTCTTT,CASSISPVTEAFF
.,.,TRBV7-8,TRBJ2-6,TGTGCCAGCAGCGTAGTTGGCTTTTCCTCGGCCAACGTCCTGACTTTC,CASSVVGFSSANVLTF